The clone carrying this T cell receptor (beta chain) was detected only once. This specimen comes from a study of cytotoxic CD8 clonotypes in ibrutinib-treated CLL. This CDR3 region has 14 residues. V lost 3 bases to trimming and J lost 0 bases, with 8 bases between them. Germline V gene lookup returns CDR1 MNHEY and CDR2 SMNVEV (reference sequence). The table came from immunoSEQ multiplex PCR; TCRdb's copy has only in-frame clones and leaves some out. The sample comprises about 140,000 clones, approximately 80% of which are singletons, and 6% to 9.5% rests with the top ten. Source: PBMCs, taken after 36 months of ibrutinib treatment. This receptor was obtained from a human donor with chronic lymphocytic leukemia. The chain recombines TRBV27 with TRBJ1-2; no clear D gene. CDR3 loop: CASSFSSTNYGYTF. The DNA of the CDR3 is TGTGCCAGCAGTTTCTCGAGTACTAACTATGGCTACACCTTC.